Below, one TCR beta chain is given with its context. As originally analysed: The authors estimated nucleated cell counts from reference gene primer amplification. The method was immunoSEQ multiplex PCR; TCRdb's version includes in-frame clones alone and lacks a portion of them. For V, J and clone size, that table is used; D and trimming come from the DNA. Of approximately 290,000 clones in the sample, 90% were seen once. The V and J ends lost 2 bases and 5 bases, in that order; junction bases with no gene match: 4. This CDR3 is built from 16 residues. From germline, CDR1 is MDHEN and CDR2 SYDVKM. The data stem from a study of blood T cell repertoires in COVID-19.

The sequence was obtained from a woman in her thirties who had recovered from COVID-19. Source material: PBMCs or T cells enriched from blood (not recorded which). V and J are TRBV28 and TRBJ1-6, with 9 nucleotides matching TRBD1. CDR3 bases: TGTGCCAGCAGTTTAGGCGGGACAGGGCATAATTCACCCCTCCACTTT. This translates into CASSLGGTGHNSPLHF.